This T cell receptor beta chain was documented in a study of blood T cell repertoires in COVID-19. Study-level background: COVID-19 samples collected from the United States, Italy and Spain covered acute and convalescent phases. PBMCs, B-cell-depleted T cells, or T cells were the source of the cDNA or gDNA that made up the material.

TCRdb keeps only in-frame clones here, not all; method: immunoSEQ multiplex PCR. The table has some 200,000 clones, 65% to 85% seen once. The sequenced sample consisted of PBMCs or T cells enriched from blood (not recorded which). This TCR came from a middle-aged man who had recovered from COVID-19.

The CDR3 DNA follows: TGCAGCGCCTTAGCGGGGGGATCCTACGAGCAGTACTTC. Encoded protein: CSALAGGSYEQYF. V is TRBV29-1 and J is TRBJ2-7; 10 bases match TRBD2. Germline-derived CDR1 and CDR2 are SQVTM and ANQGSEA. The V gene end was trimmed by 7 bases and the J gene end by 1 base; junction bases not matched to a gene: 4. The CDR3 totals 13 residues.